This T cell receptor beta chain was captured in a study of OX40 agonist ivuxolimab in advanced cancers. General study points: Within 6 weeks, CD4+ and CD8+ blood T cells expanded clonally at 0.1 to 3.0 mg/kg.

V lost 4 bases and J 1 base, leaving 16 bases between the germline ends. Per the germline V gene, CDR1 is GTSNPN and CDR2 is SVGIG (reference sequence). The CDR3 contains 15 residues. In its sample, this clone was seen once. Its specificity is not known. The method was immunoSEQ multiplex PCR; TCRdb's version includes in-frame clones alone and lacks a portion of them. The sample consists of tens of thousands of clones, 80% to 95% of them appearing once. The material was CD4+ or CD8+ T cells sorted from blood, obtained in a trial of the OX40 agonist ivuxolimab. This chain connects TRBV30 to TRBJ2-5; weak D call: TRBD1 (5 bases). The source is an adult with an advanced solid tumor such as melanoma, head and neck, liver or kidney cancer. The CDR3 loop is CAWTLFGAVQETQYF. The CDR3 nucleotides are TGTGCCTGGACCCTATTTGGGGCAGTCCAAGAGACCCAGTACTTC. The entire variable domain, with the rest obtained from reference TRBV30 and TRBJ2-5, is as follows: SQTIHQWPATLVQPVGSPLSLECTVEGTSNPNLYWYRQAAGRGLQLLFYSVGIGQISSEVPQNLSASRPQDRQFILSSKKLLLSDSGFYLCAWTLFGAVQETQYFGPGTRLLVL.